This T cell receptor (beta chain) stems from a study of response to subunit inactivated influenza vaccine. One entry per CDR3 protein results from TCRdb running MiXCR on the RT-PCR reads. This table has 500,000 to 550,000 distinct CDR3 sequences, approximately 7.7% appearing once. For this clonotype: No antigen is known for it.

Whole-study findings and limits: Seasonal influenza vaccination, on each occasion, was suggested by the authors to recruit few new T cells.

Trimming took off 6 bases at V and 0 bases at J, with 12 bases between the two ends. This CDR3 region has 15 residues. The V call is TRBV12-3 or TRBV12-4, the J call TRBJ2-1; D uncertain. Sequenced material: PBMCs from blood, taken around 25 months after vaccination. The sequence derives from a man between 50 and 75 years old who received an inactivated influenza vaccine. The CDR3 region is CASRDQVSSYNEQFF. The CDR3 bases are TGTGCCAGCAGGGACCAGGTGAGCTCCTACAATGAGCAGTTCTTC.